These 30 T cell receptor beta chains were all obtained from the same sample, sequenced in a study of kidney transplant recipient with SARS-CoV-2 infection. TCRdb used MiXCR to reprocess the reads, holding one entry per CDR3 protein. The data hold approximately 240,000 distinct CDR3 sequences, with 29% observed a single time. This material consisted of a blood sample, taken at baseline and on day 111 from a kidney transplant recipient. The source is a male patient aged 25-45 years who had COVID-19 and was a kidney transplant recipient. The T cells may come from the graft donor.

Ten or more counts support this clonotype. DNA for the CDR3: TGTGCCAGCCAGCCCTTTAGGGGGGGCATTCAGTACTTC. Its translation is CASQPFRGGIQYF. The J gene is TRBJ2-4, the V gene TRBV27; possible D gene TRBD2, 7 bases. Germline V CDR1 and CDR2: MNHEY, SMNVEV (reference sequence). CDR3 size: 13 residues. V shed 8 bases and J shed 9 bases, with 17 bases lying between them.

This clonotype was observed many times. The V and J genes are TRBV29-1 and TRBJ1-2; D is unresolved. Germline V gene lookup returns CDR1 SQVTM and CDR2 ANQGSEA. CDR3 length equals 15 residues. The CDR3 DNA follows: TGCTCCGCCAGGCAGAATATTCTTCCAGACTATGGCTACACCTTC. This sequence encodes CSARQNILPDYGYTF.

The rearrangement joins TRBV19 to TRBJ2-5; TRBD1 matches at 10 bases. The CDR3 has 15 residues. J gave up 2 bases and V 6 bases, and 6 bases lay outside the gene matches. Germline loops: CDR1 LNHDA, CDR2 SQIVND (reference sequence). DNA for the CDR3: TGTGCCAGTAGCAAACCGGACAGGGGGCAAGAGACCCAGTACTTC. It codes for CASSKPDRGQETQYF.

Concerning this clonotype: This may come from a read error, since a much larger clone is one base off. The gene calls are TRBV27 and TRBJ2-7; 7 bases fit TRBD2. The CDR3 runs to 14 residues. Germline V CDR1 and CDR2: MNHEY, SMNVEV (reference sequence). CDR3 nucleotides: TGTGCCAACAGTTTGGCGCGGGGGTTCTACGAGCAGTACTTC. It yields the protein CANSLARGFYEQYF.

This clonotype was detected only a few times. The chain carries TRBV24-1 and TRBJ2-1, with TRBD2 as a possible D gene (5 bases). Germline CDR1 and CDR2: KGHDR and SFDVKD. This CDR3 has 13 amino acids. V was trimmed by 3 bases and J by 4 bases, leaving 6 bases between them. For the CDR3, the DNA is TGTGCCACCAGTGATCCGGGGTACAATGAGCAGTTCTTC. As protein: CATSDPGYNEQFF.

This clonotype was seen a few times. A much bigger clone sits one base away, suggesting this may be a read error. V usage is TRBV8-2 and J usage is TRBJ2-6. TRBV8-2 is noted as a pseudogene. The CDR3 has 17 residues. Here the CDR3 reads CGGYRRITQSRANVLTF. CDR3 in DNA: TGTGGCGGTTACCGCAGGATAACACAAAGTCGGGCCAACGTCCTGACTTTC.

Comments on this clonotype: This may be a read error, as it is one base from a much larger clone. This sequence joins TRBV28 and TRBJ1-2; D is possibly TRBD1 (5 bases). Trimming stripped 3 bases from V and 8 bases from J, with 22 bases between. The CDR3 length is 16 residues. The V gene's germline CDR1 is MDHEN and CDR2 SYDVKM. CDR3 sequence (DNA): TGTGCCAGCAGTTTCGGCTGGAGAGACAGTATAGACGGCTACACCTTC. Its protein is CASSFGWRDSIDGYTF.

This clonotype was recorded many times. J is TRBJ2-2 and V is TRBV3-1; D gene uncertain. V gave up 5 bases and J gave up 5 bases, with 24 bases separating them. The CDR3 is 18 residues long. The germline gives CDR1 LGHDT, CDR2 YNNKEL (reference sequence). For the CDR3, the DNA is TGTGCCAGCAGCGGAACGCGTCCCATTTCAGGCTTGACCGGGGAGCTGTTTTTT. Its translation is CASSGTRPISGLTGELFF.

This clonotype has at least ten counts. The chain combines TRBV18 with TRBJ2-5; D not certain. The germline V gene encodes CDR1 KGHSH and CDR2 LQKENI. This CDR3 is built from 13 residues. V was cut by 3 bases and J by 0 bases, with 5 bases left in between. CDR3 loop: CASSPINQETQYF. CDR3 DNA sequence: TGTGCCAGCTCACCGATAAACCAAGAGACCCAGTACTTC.

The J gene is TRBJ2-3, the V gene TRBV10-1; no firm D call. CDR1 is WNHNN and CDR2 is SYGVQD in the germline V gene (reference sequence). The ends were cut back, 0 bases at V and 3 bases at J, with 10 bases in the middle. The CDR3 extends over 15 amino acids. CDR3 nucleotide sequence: TGCGCCAGCAGTGAGTCTCGCGAGAGAACAGATACGCAGTATTTT. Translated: CASSESRERTDTQYF.

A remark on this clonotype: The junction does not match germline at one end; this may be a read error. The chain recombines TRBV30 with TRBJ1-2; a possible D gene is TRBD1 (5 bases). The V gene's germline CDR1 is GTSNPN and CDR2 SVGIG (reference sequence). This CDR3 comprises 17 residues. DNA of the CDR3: TGTGCCTGGAACTTTGGGGCAAACTTTGGGCTCAGTACTGGCCACACCTTC. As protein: CAWNFGANFGLSTGHTF.

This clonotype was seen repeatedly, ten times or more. In DNA, the CDR3 is TGTGCCAGCTCACCATGGGGGAATCAGCCCCAGCATTTT. As protein: CASSPWGNQPQHF. This sequence joins TRBV18 and TRBJ1-5; tentatively, D is TRBD1 (5 bases). Germline CDR1 KGHSH, CDR2 LQKENI. V was shortened by 2 bases and J by 4 bases, with 6 bases between the two germline ends. CDR3 length: 13 residues.

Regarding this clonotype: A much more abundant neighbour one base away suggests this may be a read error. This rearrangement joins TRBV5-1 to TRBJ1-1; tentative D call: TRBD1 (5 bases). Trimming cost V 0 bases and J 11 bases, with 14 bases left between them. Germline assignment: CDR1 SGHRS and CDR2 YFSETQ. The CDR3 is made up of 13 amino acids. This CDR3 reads CASSLAGRAVAFF. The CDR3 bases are TGCGCCAGCAGCTTGGCCGGCAGGGCTGTCGCTTTCTTT.

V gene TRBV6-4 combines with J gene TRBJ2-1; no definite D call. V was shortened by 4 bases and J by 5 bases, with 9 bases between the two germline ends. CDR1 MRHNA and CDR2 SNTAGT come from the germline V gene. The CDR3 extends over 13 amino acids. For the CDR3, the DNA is TGTGCCAGCAGTGCGGCGGAGCACAATGAGCAGTTCTTC. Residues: CASSAAEHNEQFF.

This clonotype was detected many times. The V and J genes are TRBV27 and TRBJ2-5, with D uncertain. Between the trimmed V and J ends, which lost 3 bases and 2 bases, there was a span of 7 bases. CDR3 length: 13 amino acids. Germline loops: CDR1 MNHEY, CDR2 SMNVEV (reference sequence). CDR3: CASSFYGQETQYF. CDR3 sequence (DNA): TGTGCCAGCAGTTTTTACGGACAAGAGACCCAGTACTTC.

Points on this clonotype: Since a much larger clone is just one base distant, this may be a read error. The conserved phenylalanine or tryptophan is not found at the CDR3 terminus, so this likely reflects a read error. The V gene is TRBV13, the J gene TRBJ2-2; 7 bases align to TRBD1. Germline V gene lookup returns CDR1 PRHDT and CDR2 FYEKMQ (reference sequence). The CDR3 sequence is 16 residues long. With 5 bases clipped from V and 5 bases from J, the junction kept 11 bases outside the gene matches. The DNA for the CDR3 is TGTGCCAGCAGCCCCCCTGACAGGGTAGAAACCGGGGAGCTGTTTGTT. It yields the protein CASSPPDRVETGELFV.

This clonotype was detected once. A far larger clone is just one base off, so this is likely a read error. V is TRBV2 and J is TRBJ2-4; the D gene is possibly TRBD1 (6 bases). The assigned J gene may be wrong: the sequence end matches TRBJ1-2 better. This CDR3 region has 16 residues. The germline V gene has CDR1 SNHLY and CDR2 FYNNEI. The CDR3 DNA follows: TGTGCCAGCAGTGAAGCCTCGGGGGCACGGAAGTATGGCTACACCTTC. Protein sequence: CASSEASGARKYGYTF.

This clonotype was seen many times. The CDR3 nucleotides are TGTGCCAGCTGGAGCAGCAATAGTCGAAAGACCTATGGCTACACCTTC. Encoded protein: CASWSSNSRKTYGYTF. The chain combines TRBV5-6 with TRBJ1-2; D is unclear. V was pared by 7 bases and J by 4 bases, with 23 bases between. Looked up from germline, CDR1 is SGHDT and CDR2 is YYEEEE. This CDR3 has 16 residues.

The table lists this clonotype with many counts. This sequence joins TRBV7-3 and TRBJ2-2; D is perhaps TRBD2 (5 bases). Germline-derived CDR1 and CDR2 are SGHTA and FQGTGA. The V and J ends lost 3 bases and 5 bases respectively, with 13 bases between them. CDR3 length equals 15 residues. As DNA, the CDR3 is TGTGCCAGCAGCTTGGGAGACGCTAGGACCGGGGAGCTGTTTTTT. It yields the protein CASSLGDARTGELFF.

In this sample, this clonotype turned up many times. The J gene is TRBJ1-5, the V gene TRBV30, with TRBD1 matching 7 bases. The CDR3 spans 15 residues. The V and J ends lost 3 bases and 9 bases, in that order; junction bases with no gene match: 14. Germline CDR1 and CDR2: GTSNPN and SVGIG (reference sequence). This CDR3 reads CAWSKTGTYITPQHF. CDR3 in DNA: TGTGCCTGGAGCAAGACAGGGACCTATATCACGCCCCAGCATTTT.

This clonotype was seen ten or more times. Here the CDR3 reads CASGPASGNQPQHF. The CDR3, as DNA: TGTGCCTCAGGGCCTGCATCGGGCAATCAGCCCCAGCATTTT. This chain joins TRBV6-5 and TRBJ1-5; tentatively, D is TRBD1 (5 bases). The CDR3 has 14 amino acids. Germline V gene data show CDR1 as MNHEY and CDR2 as SVGAGI. V was trimmed by 11 bases and J by 2 bases, leaving 16 bases between them.

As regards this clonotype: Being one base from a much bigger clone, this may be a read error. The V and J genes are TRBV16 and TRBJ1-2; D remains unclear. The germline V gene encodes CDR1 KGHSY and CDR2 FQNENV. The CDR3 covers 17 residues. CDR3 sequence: CASSMDLVVRKTYGHTF. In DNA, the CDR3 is TGTGCCAGCAGCATGGATCTGGTCGTTAGAAAGACCTATGGCCACACCTTC.

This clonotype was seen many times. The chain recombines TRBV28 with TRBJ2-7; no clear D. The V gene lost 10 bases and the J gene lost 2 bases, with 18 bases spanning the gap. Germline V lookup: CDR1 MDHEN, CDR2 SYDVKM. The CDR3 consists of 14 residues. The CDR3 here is CATDLSSPPYEQYF. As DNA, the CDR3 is TGTGCCACCGACCTCAGCTCGCCCCCCTACGAGCAGTACTTC. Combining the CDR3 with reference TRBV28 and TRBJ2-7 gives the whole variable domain DVKVTQSSRYLVKRTGEKVFLECVQDMDHENMFWYRQDPGLGLRLIYFSYDVKMKEKGDIPEGYSVSREKKERFSLILESASTNQTSMYLCATDLSSPPYEQYFGPGTRLTVT.

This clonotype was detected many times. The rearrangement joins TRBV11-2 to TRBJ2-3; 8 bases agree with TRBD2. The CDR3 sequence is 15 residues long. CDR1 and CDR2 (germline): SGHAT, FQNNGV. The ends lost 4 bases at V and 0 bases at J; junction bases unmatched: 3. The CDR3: CASSSPSGSTDTQYF. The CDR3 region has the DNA TGTGCCAGCAGCTCCCCTAGCGGGAGCACAGATACGCAGTATTTT.

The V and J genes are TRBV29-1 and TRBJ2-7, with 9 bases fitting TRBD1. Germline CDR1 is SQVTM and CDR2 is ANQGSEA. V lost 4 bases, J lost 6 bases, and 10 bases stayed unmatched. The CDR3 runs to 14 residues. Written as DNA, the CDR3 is TGCAGCGTTGCACCGGGACAGGGCCGACCCGAGCAGTACTTC. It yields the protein CSVAPGQGRPEQYF.

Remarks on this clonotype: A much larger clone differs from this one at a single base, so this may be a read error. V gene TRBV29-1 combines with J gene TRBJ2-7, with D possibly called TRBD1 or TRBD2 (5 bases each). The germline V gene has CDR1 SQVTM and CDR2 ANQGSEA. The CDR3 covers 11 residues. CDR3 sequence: CSVLGVYEQCF. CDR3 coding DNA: TGCAGCGTCCTGGGGGTGTACGAGCAGTGCTTC.

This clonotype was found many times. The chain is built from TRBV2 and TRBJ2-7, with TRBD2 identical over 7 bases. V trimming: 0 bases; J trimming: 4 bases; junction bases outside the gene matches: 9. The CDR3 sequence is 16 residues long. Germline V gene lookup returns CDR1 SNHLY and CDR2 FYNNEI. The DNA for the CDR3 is TGTGCCAGCAGTGAAGCTCGGGGGGAACGTCGTTACGAGCAGTACTTC. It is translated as CASSEARGERRYEQYF.

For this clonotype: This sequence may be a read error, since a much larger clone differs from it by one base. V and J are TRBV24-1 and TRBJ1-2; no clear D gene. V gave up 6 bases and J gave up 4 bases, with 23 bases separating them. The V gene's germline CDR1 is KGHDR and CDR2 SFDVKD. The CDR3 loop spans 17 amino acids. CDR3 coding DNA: TGTGCCACCAGTCGACGAATTAGTACCAGAAAGACCTATGGCTACACCTTC. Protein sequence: CATSRRISTRKTYGYTF.

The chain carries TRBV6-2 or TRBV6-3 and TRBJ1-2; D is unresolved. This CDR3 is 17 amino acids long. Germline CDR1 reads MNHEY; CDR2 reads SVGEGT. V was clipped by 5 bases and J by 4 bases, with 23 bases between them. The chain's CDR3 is CASSGSYCIGKTYGYTF. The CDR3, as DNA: TGTGCCAGCAGTGGTTCCTACTGCATCGGAAAGACCTATGGCTACACCTTC.

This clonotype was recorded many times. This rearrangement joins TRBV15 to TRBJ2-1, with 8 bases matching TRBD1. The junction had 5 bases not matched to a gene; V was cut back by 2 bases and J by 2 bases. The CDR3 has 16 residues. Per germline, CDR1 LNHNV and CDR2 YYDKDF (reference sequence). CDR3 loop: CATSRPDRGTYNEQFF. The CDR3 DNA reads TGTGCCACCAGCAGACCCGACAGGGGAACCTACAATGAGCAGTTCTTC.